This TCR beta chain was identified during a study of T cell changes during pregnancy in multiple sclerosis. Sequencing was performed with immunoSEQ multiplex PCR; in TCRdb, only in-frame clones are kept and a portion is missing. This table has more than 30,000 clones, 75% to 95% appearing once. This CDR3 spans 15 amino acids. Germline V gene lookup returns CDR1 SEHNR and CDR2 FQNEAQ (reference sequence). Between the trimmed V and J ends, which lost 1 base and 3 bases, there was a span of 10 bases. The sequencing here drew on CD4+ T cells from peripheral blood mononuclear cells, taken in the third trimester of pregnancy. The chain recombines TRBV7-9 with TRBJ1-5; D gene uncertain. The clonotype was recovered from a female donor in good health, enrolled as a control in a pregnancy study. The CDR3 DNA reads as TGTGCCAGCAGCTTAGGTGGACTGAACAATCAGCCCCAGCATTTT. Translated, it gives CASSLGGLNNQPQHF.